These T cell receptor beta chains were read from a single sample in a study of siplizumab effects on memory and regulatory T cells. Libraries were prepared by immunoSEQ multiplex PCR; TCRdb keeps only in-frame clonotypes and omits some of them. This table holds 95,000 to 100,000 clones, roughly 91% found once. The specimen was non-Treg CD4+ T cells sorted from blood. The receptor set was obtained from a human donor in good health. CDR3s include the opening cysteine and the closing phenylalanine or tryptophan. Fields, in order: V gene, D gene, clone size, J gene, CDR3 protein, CDR3 DNA. D genes are given only for firm matches. Part of the rows lack a size; the others show once, few, many or a class for expanded clones.

V gene: TRBV6-1; D gene: -; clone size: -; J gene: TRBJ1-5; CDR3 protein: CASSEETDNQPQHF; CDR3 DNA: TGTGCCAGCAGTGAAGAAACCGACAATCAGCCCCAGCATTTT
V gene: TRBV19; D gene: -; clone size: -; J gene: TRBJ2-7; CDR3 protein: CASSPLGDNSYEQYF; CDR3 DNA: TGTGCCAGTAGTCCATTGGGGGACAACTCCTACGAGCAGTACTTC
V gene: TRBV5-8; D gene: -; clone size: -; J gene: TRBJ2-2; CDR3 protein: CASSPSRAGELFF; CDR3 DNA: TGTGCCAGCAGCCCCTCTAGGGCCGGGGAGCTGTTTTTT
V gene: TRBV7-8; D gene: -; clone size: -; J gene: TRBJ2-7; CDR3 protein: CASSLGPLGGSEQYF; CDR3 DNA: TGTGCCAGCAGCTTAGGTCCCTTAGGGGGATCCGAGCAGTACTTC
V gene: TRBV19; D gene: -; clone size: -; J gene: TRBJ2-2; CDR3 protein: CASSTRAGNTGELFF; CDR3 DNA: TGTGCCAGTAGTACCCGGGCAGGGAACACCGGGGAGCTGTTTTTT
V gene: TRBV30; D gene: -; clone size: -; J gene: TRBJ1-5; CDR3 protein: CAWSAQGLSNQPQHF; CDR3 DNA: TGTGCCTGGAGTGCCCAAGGACTTTCCAATCAGCCCCAGCATTTT
V gene: TRBV28; D gene: TRBD2; clone size: -; J gene: TRBJ2-2; CDR3 protein: CASRSLGPSGNTGELFF; CDR3 DNA: TGTGCCAGCCGCTCTCTTGGACCTAGCGGAAACACCGGGGAGCTGTTTTTT
V gene: TRBV30; D gene: -; clone size: -; J gene: TRBJ2-7; CDR3 protein: CAWTSQGYGSYEQYF; CDR3 DNA: TGTGCCTGGACCAGCCAGGGATATGGGTCCTACGAGCAGTACTTC
V gene: TRBV5-1; D gene: TRBD2; clone size: -; J gene: TRBJ2-5; CDR3 protein: CASSGGLAGVQETQYF; CDR3 DNA: TGCGCCAGCAGCGGCGGACTAGCGGGAGTCCAAGAGACCCAGTACTTC
V gene: TRBV29-1; D gene: TRBD2; clone size: -; J gene: TRBJ2-1; CDR3 protein: CSLSSGRIYNEQFF; CDR3 DNA: TGCAGCCTAAGCAGCGGGAGAATATACAATGAGCAGTTCTTC
V gene: TRBV19; D gene: TRBD2; clone size: -; J gene: TRBJ2-1; CDR3 protein: CASSSAGGRYNEQFF; CDR3 DNA: TGTGCCAGTAGTTCGGCGGGAGGGCGGTACAATGAGCAGTTCTTC
V gene: TRBV18; D gene: -; clone size: -; J gene: TRBJ2-7; CDR3 protein: CASSPQRHEQYF; CDR3 DNA: TGTGCCAGCTCACCACAGAGACACGAGCAGTACTTC
V gene: TRBV9; D gene: -; clone size: once; J gene: TRBJ2-7; CDR3 protein: CASSPQMDPGEQYF; CDR3 DNA: TGTGCCAGCAGCCCCCAGATGGACCCGGGGGAGCAGTACTTC
V gene: TRBV29-1; D gene: -; clone size: -; J gene: TRBJ1-1; CDR3 protein: CSAALTLVNTEAFF; CDR3 DNA: TGCAGCGCTGCCTTGACGCTGGTGAACACTGAAGCTTTCTTT
V gene: TRBV30; D gene: TRBD1; clone size: -; J gene: TRBJ1-4; CDR3 protein: CAWSVSDRVTNEKLFF; CDR3 DNA: TGTGCCTGGAGTGTATCCGACAGGGTAACTAATGAAAAACTGTTTTTT
V gene: TRBV7-2; D gene: TRBD2; clone size: -; J gene: TRBJ2-1; CDR3 protein: CASSLAVLAGESYNEQFF; CDR3 DNA: TGTGCCAGCAGCTTAGCGGTCCTAGCGGGAGAGTCCTACAATGAGCAGTTCTTC
V gene: TRBV5-1; D gene: -; clone size: -; J gene: TRBJ2-2; CDR3 protein: CASSGGWGSAGELFF; CDR3 DNA: TGCGCCAGCAGCGGTGGTTGGGGGTCGGCCGGGGAGCTGTTTTTT
V gene: TRBV2; D gene: -; clone size: -; J gene: TRBJ1-5; CDR3 protein: CASSEAWQGSHQPQHF; CDR3 DNA: TGTGCCAGCAGTGAAGCGTGGCAGGGAAGTCATCAGCCCCAGCATTTT
V gene: TRBV19; D gene: -; clone size: -; J gene: TRBJ1-1; CDR3 protein: CASSIVGRNTEAFF; CDR3 DNA: TGTGCCAGTAGTATAGTAGGCAGGAACACTGAAGCTTTCTTT
V gene: TRBV9; D gene: -; clone size: -; J gene: TRBJ2-2; CDR3 protein: CASSVASNTGELFF; CDR3 DNA: TGTGCCAGCAGCGTAGCCAGCAACACCGGGGAGCTGTTTTTT
V gene: TRBV19; D gene: -; clone size: -; J gene: TRBJ2-7; CDR3 protein: CASSIGSASSYEQYF; CDR3 DNA: TGTGCCAGTAGTATAGGGTCAGCTTCCTCCTACGAGCAGTACTTC
V gene: TRBV19; D gene: TRBD1; clone size: -; J gene: TRBJ2-7; CDR3 protein: CASSIQGASYEQYF; CDR3 DNA: TGTGCCAGTAGTATCCAGGGGGCCTCCTACGAGCAGTACTTC
V gene: TRBV6-1; D gene: -; clone size: once; J gene: TRBJ1-3; CDR3 protein: CASSEQRNTIYF; CDR3 DNA: TGTGCCAGCAGTGAACAGCGAAACACCATATATTTT
V gene: TRBV6-5; D gene: -; clone size: -; J gene: TRBJ1-5; CDR3 protein: CASRAQGYSNQPQHF; CDR3 DNA: TGTGCCAGCAGGGCACAGGGCTATAGCAATCAGCCCCAGCATTTT
V gene: TRBV18; D gene: TRBD1; clone size: -; J gene: TRBJ1-1; CDR3 protein: CASSPSTGDATEAFF; CDR3 DNA: TGTGCCAGCTCACCGTCGACAGGGGACGCCACTGAAGCTTTCTTT
V gene: TRBV5-1; D gene: -; clone size: -; J gene: TRBJ2-5; CDR3 protein: CASSLMVQETQYF; CDR3 DNA: TGCGCCAGCAGCTTGATGGTACAAGAGACCCAGTACTTC
V gene: TRBV4-3; D gene: -; clone size: -; J gene: TRBJ1-4; CDR3 protein: CASSQVFERANEKLFF; CDR3 DNA: TGCGCCAGCAGCCAAGTTTTTGAACGGGCTAATGAAAAACTGTTTTTT
V gene: TRBV6-5; D gene: -; clone size: -; J gene: TRBJ1-4; CDR3 protein: CASSYSADEKLFF; CDR3 DNA: TGTGCCAGCAGTTACTCAGCAGATGAAAAACTGTTTTTT
V gene: TRBV6-5; D gene: TRBD2; clone size: few; J gene: TRBJ2-1; CDR3 protein: CASSATGTSLWFF; CDR3 DNA: TGTGCCAGCAGTGCCACCGGGACTAGCCTCTGGTTCTTC
V gene: TRBV5-1; D gene: TRBD1; clone size: -; J gene: TRBJ1-4; CDR3 protein: CASSLGGQYGEKLFF; CDR3 DNA: TGCGCCAGCAGCTTGGGGGGACAGTACGGTGAAAAACTGTTTTTT
V gene: TRBV10-1; D gene: -; clone size: -; J gene: TRBJ1-4; CDR3 protein: CASSESGTVGGKLFF; CDR3 DNA: TGCGCCAGCAGTGAGTCTGGCACGGTTGGAGGAAAACTGTTTTTT
V gene: TRBV11-2; D gene: TRBD2; clone size: -; J gene: TRBJ2-4; CDR3 protein: CASSAGGRRRAKNIQYF; CDR3 DNA: TGTGCCAGCAGCGCGGGGGGGAGGAGGAGGGCCAAAAACATTCAGTACTTC
V gene: TRBV18; D gene: -; clone size: once; J gene: TRBJ2-3; CDR3 protein: CASSVGGDTQYF; CDR3 DNA: TGTGCCAGCTCTGTGGGCGGAGATACGCAGTATTTT
V gene: TRBV7-9; D gene: TRBD2; clone size: once; J gene: TRBJ2-5; CDR3 protein: CASSSGLAGAQETQYF; CDR3 DNA: TGTGCCAGCAGCTCCGGGCTAGCGGGTGCCCAAGAGACCCAGTACTTC
V gene: TRBV28; D gene: -; clone size: -; J gene: TRBJ2-2; CDR3 protein: CASGRDINGELFF; CDR3 DNA: TGTGCCAGCGGTAGGGACATCAACGGGGAGCTGTTTTTT
V gene: TRBV11-2; D gene: -; clone size: -; J gene: TRBJ1-1; CDR3 protein: CASSLAGQSEAFF; CDR3 DNA: TGTGCCAGCAGCTTAGCAGGCCAGTCTGAAGCTTTCTTT
V gene: TRBV28; D gene: TRBD2; clone size: -; J gene: TRBJ2-1; CDR3 protein: CASSLGLAVRGNEQFF; CDR3 DNA: TGTGCCAGCAGTTTAGGCCTAGCGGTGAGAGGGAATGAGCAGTTCTTC
V gene: TRBV30; D gene: -; clone size: -; J gene: TRBJ1-2; CDR3 protein: CAWGREGNYGYTF; CDR3 DNA: TGTGCCTGGGGACGGGAAGGGAACTATGGCTACACCTTC
V gene: TRBV29-1; D gene: TRBD2; clone size: -; J gene: TRBJ2-1; CDR3 protein: CSVEDRSTSGRANEQFF; CDR3 DNA: TGCAGCGTTGAAGACCGCTCGACTAGCGGGAGGGCCAATGAGCAGTTCTTC